The 25 T cell receptor beta chains given below trace back to one sample, sequenced in a study of blood T cells in healthy people across ages (dated by TCRdb to between 2015 and 2016). Receptor amplification or capture employed 5' RACE. Sequencer: Illumina HiSeq 2500. A second PCR of about 6 to 11 cycles was performed with a sample-barcoded 5' primer and a J-beta primer mix. TCRdb reworked the public reads: Q25 trimming with fastp, MiXCR clone assembly, productive beta chains retained. Each record represents a unique CDR3 protein, reported with the most common genes and DNA among its rows. In all, the sample holds hundreds of thousands of distinct CDR3 sequences, and 40% to 65% of those were seen once. In total, the top ten clones hold approximately 40% of the sample. The sample consisted of blood. All receptors come from a man at least 80 years old in good health.

This clonotype has a single count. The chain links TRBV28 to TRBJ1-2, with 7 bases that match TRBD1. V shed 8 bases and J 2 bases; nucleotides not matched to a gene: 5. This CDR3 is 13 amino acids long. Germline CDR1 MDHEN, CDR2 SYDVKM. CDR3 protein: CASQGGANYGYTF. CDR3 nucleotides: TGTGCCAGCCAAGGGGGCGCGAACTATGGCTACACCTTC.

The chain recombines TRBV3-1 with TRBJ2-5; the D gene could be TRBD1 or TRBD2 (5 bases each). The assigned J gene may be wrong: the sequence end matches TRBJ2-7 better. Germline V gene sequence: CDR1 LGHDT, CDR2 YNNKEL (reference sequence). The CDR3 contains 13 residues. DNA for the CDR3: TGTGCCAGCAGCCAACGTGAGGGGCGCGAGCAGTACTTC. Amino acid sequence: CASSQREGREQYF.

V usage is TRBV2 and J usage is TRBJ2-3; TRBD1 might be the D (6 bases). The CDR3 is made up of 15 amino acids. Trimming took off 7 bases at V and 0 bases at J, with 14 bases between the two ends. CDR1 is SNHLY, CDR2 FYNNEI, per germline. DNA for the CDR3: TGTGCCAGCAAGGAGCTCAGGGGAAGCACAGATACGCAGTATTTT. Amino acid sequence: CASKELRGSTDTQYF.

The chain links TRBV7-2 to TRBJ2-1; possible D gene TRBD2, 6 bases. The CDR3 length is 17 residues. V dropped 5 bases and J dropped 4 bases, with 21 bases sitting between them. Germline CDR1 SGHTA, CDR2 FQGNSA. In DNA, the CDR3 is TGTGCCAGCAGCCCAACGGGCGGGGCCATCCCTTACAATGAGCAGTTCTTC. Protein sequence: CASSPTGGAIPYNEQFF. Combining the CDR3 with reference TRBV7-2 and TRBJ2-1 gives the whole variable domain GAGVSQSPSNKVTEKGKDVELRCDPISGHTALYWYRQSLGQGLEFLIYFQGNSAPDKSGLPSDRFSAERTGGSVSTLTIQRTQQEDSAVYLCASSPTGGAIPYNEQFFGPGTRLTVL.

The rearrangement links TRBV2 to TRBJ1-5; no clear D gene. Germline lookup yields CDR1 SNHLY and CDR2 FYNNEI. CDR3 length: 14 amino acids. Between the trimmed V and J ends, which lost 0 bases and 9 bases, there was a span of 12 bases. The DNA of the CDR3 is TGTGCCAGCAGTGAAGCTCAGCCCCCCAGGCCCCAGCATTTT. Residues: CASSEAQPPRPQHF.

This chain links TRBV20-1 with TRBJ2-1, with no clear D. This CDR3 has 14 amino acids. CDR1 is DFQATT, CDR2 SNEGSKA, per germline (reference sequence). The V end was cut by 0 bases, the J end by 5 bases, with 11 bases between. The CDR3 DNA reads as TGCAGTGCTAGAGATCTTAGACACCACAATGAGCAGTTCTTC. It translates to CSARDLRHHNEQFF.

The chain employs TRBV9 and TRBJ2-3; D gene uncertain. Per germline, CDR1 SGDLS and CDR2 YYNGEE. V was clipped by 0 bases and J by 2 bases, with 7 bases between them. The CDR3 has 14 residues. The CDR3, as DNA: TGTGCCAGCAGCGTAGGCTCGACCACAGATACGCAGTATTTT. This encodes CASSVGSTTDTQYF.

The V gene is TRBV28, the J gene TRBJ1-1; D is undetermined. V lost 6 bases and J 6 bases, leaving 17 bases between the germline ends. Germline lookup yields CDR1 MDHEN and CDR2 SYDVKM. The CDR3 totals 14 residues. The CDR3 spells CASSLTYLQSEAFF. The CDR3 DNA reads as TGTGCCAGCAGCCTCACTTACCTCCAGTCTGAAGCTTTCTTT.

J is TRBJ2-1 and V is TRBV20-1; maybe TRBD2 (6 bases). Trimming left V 0 bases short and J 8 bases short, with 17 bases between. Germline V gives CDR1 DFQATT, CDR2 SNEGSKA (reference sequence). This CDR3 is built from 15 residues. In nucleotides, the CDR3 is TGCAGTGCTAGAGATACTAGCCGGACCTGGGATGAGCAGTTCTTC. It encodes CSARDTSRTWDEQFF.

The rearrangement links TRBV7-2 to TRBJ2-1; weak D call: TRBD2 (5 bases). Germline V gene data show CDR1 as SGHTA and CDR2 as FQGNSA. Between the trimmed V and J ends, which lost 3 bases and 4 bases, there was a span of 13 bases. The CDR3 consists of 15 residues. This CDR3 is CASSFGHAGYNEQFF. The CDR3 nucleotides read TGTGCCAGCAGCTTCGGCCACGCGGGTTACAATGAGCAGTTCTTC.

The V gene is TRBV27, the J gene TRBJ2-2; the D is unclear. CDR3 size: 15 residues. Per the germline V gene, CDR1 is MNHEY and CDR2 is SMNVEV (reference sequence). The germline V and J ends were trimmed by 4 bases and 0 bases, with 9 bases remaining between them. CDR3 in DNA: TGTGCCAGCAGTTCCTACAGTTCGAACACCGGGGAGCTGTTTTTT. Amino acids: CASSSYSSNTGELFF.

This clonotype was counted a few times. The chain employs TRBV29-1 and TRBJ2-7, with 10 bases that match TRBD2. Germline loops: CDR1 SQVTM, CDR2 ANQGSEA. CDR3 length: 14 amino acids. The ends lost 4 bases at V and 1 base at J; junction bases unmatched: 4. The CDR3 spells CSVARTSGSYEQYF. DNA for the CDR3: TGCAGCGTTGCAAGGACTAGCGGTTCCTACGAGCAGTACTTC.

This clonotype was detected a few times. The chain joins TRBV29-1 to TRBJ1-1; D gene ambiguous. The CDR3 totals 10 residues. CDR1 and CDR2 from the germline V gene are SQVTM and ANQGSEA. V was shortened by 0 bases and J by 6 bases, with 2 bases between the two germline ends. DNA for the CDR3: TGCAGCGTTGAAGAGGCTGAAGCTTTCTTT. This translates into CSVEEAEAFF.

The chain links TRBV27 to TRBJ1-2; 10 nucleotides agree with TRBD1. This CDR3 contains 15 residues. With 6 bases clipped from V and 9 bases from J, the junction kept 13 bases outside the gene matches. Germline V gives CDR1 MNHEY, CDR2 SMNVEV (reference sequence). The CDR3 here is CASSTAGTGVSSYTF. DNA of the CDR3: TGTGCCAGCAGCACTGCCGGGACAGGGGTCTCCAGCTACACCTTC.

This rearrangement joins TRBV18 to TRBJ2-1; possibly TRBD1 for D (6 bases). The V and J ends lost 2 bases and 4 bases respectively, with 18 bases between them. Germline CDR1 and CDR2: KGHSH and LQKENI. This CDR3 has 17 amino acids. Here the CDR3 reads CASSPIESQGDYNEQFF. CDR3 coding DNA: TGTGCCAGCTCACCAATTGAGTCACAGGGTGATTACAATGAGCAGTTCTTC.

The chain joins TRBV25-1 to TRBJ2-7; D gene uncertain. Between the trimmed V and J ends, which lost 8 bases and 2 bases, there was a span of 7 bases. The CDR3 is 11 residues long. Germline assignment: CDR1 MGHDK and CDR2 SYGVNS. The CDR3 loop is CASEQAYEQYF. The CDR3 nucleotides are TGTGCCAGCGAGCAAGCCTACGAGCAGTACTTC.

This clonotype was detected once. For the CDR3, the DNA is TGTGCCAGCAGTTTATCAAAGCCCGGGACAGGGAGTGTGAGGACCCAGTTCTTC. Amino acid sequence: CASSLSKPGTGSVRTQFF. The chain carries TRBV27 and TRBJ2-5; TRBD1 matches 9 bases. The J call may be mistaken, given a closer DNA end match to TRBJ2-1. This CDR3 spans 18 amino acids. Germline loops: CDR1 MNHEY, CDR2 SMNVEV (reference sequence).

This chain joins TRBV20-1 and TRBJ2-1, with D possibly called TRBD1 or TRBD2 (5 bases each). V was clipped by 5 bases and J by 0 bases, with 14 bases between them. Germline lookup yields CDR1 DFQATT and CDR2 SNEGSKA (reference sequence). CDR3 size: 15 residues. The CDR3, as DNA: TGCAGTGCTCTCCGGGGCGCGAGCTCCTACAATGAGCAGTTCTTC. It codes for CSALRGASSYNEQFF.

For the CDR3, the DNA is TGCGCCAGCAGCTTTTCCCCGGGACAGGGGGCGAAAGAGACCCAGTACTTC. This translates into CASSFSPGQGAKETQYF. This chain joins TRBV5-1 and TRBJ2-5; TRBD1 agrees at 12 bases. Per germline, CDR1 SGHRS and CDR2 YFSETQ. The CDR3 has 17 amino acids. The J segment lost 3 bases and the V segment lost 2 bases, leaving 8 bases of the junction unmatched.

The chain couples TRBV6-5 to TRBJ2-3; perhaps TRBD1 as D (6 bases). The length of the CDR3 is 15 residues. Germline assignment: CDR1 MNHEY and CDR2 SVGAGI. V gave up 5 bases and J gave up 0 bases, with 12 bases separating them. In nucleotides, the CDR3 is TGTGCCAGCAGTACCAGACAGGCTAGCACAGATACGCAGTATTTT. Translation: CASSTRQASTDTQYF.

This chain uses TRBV29-1 with TRBJ1-1; 9 bases agree with TRBD1. The germline V gene encodes CDR1 SQVTM and CDR2 ANQGSEA. Unmatched junction bases numbered 10, after V lost 7 bases and J lost 10 bases. There are 12 residues in the CDR3. The CDR3 loop reads CSADPVDRGAFF. CDR3 bases: TGCAGCGCTGACCCGGTGGACAGGGGAGCTTTCTTT.

This sequence joins TRBV11-3 and TRBJ1-5, with 8 bases aligning to TRBD1. The CDR3 is 14 amino acids. V was pared by 3 bases and J by 6 bases, with 4 bases of the junction left unmatched. Germline lookup yields CDR1 SGHNT and CDR2 YENEEA. The CDR3 loop is CASSFRQGSQPQHF. Here the CDR3 DNA reads TGTGCCAGCAGCTTCCGACAGGGGAGTCAGCCCCAGCATTTT.

The DNA for the CDR3 is TGCAGTGCTAGTCCCCAAGCAGCAGGAGGAGGTGATGGCTACACCTTC. Protein product: CSASPQAAGGGDGYTF. This rearrangement joins TRBV20-1 to TRBJ1-2; no reliable D call. The CDR3 has 16 amino acids. V dropped 3 bases and J dropped 6 bases, with 23 bases sitting between them. The germline CDR1 and CDR2 sequences are DFQATT and SNEGSKA (reference sequence).

A few counts support this clonotype. The V call is TRBV28, the J call TRBJ2-7; 7 positions agree with TRBD1. V lost 5 bases and J lost 0; bases outside the gene matches: 10. This CDR3 region has 16 residues. CDR1 is MDHEN and CDR2 is SYDVKM in the germline V gene. The CDR3 coding sequence is TGTGCCAGCAGTACCACGACAGGGTTTAACTCCTACGAGCAGTACTTC. Translated, it gives CASSTTTGFNSYEQYF.

This clonotype was detected only a few times. The chain employs TRBV25-1 and TRBJ2-7; TRBD2 agrees at 7 bases. This CDR3 has 14 residues. The germline V gene encodes CDR1 MGHDK and CDR2 SYGVNS. The ends lost 6 bases at V and 2 bases at J; junction bases unmatched: 7. The CDR3 DNA reads TGTGCCAGCAGCCAGCCGGGACTACCCTACGAGCAGTACTTC. This gives the protein CASSQPGLPYEQYF.